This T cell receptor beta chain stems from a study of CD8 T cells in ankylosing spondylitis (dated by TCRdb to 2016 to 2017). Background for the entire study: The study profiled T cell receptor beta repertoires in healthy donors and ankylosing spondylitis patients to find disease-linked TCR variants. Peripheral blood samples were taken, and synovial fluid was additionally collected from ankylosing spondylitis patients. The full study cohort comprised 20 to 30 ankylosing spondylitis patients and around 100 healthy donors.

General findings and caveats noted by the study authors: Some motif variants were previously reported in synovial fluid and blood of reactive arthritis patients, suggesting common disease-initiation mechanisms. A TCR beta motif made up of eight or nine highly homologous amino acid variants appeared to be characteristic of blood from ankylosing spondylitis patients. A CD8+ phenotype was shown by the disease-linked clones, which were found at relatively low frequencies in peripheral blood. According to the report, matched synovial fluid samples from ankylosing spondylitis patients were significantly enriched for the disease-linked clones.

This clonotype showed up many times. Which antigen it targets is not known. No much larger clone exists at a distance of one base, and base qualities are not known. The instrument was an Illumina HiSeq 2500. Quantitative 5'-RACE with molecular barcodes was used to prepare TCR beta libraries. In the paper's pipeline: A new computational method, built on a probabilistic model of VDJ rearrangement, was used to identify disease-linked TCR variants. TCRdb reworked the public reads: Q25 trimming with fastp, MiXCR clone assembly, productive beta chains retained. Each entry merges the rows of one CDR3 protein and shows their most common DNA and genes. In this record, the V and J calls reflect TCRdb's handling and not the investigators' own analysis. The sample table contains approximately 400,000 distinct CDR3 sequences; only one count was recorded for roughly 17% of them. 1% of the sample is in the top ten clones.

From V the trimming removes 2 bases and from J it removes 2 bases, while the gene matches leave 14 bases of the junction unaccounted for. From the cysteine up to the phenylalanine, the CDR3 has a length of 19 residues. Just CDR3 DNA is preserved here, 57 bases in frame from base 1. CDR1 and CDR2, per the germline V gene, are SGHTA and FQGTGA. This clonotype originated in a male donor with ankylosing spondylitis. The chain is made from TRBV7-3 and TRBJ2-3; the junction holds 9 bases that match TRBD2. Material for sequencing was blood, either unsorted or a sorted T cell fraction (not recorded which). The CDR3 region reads CASSLGVAGDGEDTDTQYF. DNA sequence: TGTGCCAGCAGCTTAGGGGTAGCGGGAGACGGAGAGGACACAGATACGCAGTATTTT.